This T cell receptor beta chain emerged from a study of T cell responses to AZD1222 COVID-19 vaccine. Study outcomes and limitations: Spike-specific TCR breadth and depth were elevated following two AZD1222 doses.

Clones were sequenced by immunoSEQ multiplex PCR, and TCRdb holds only the in-frame ones, with some missing. The sample lists around 160,000 clones; around 86% were seen once. Remarks on this clone: Antigen unknown.

This CDR3 comprises 14 residues. V was clipped by 1 base and J by 4 bases, with 11 bases between them. Germline assignment: CDR1 SGHAT and CDR2 FQNNGV. This specimen consisted of peripheral blood, obtained on day 0 of MenACWY control vaccination. This receptor was identified in an adult in good health. J is TRBJ2-7 and V is TRBV11-2, with unresolved D. This CDR3 reads CASSLGSWPYEQYV. The CDR3 DNA reads TGTGCCAGCAGCTTAGGTTCCTGGCCGTACGAGCAGTACGTC.